These T cell receptor beta chains were read from a single sample in a study of cytomegalovirus exposure and HLA in healthy donors. The table came from immunoSEQ multiplex PCR; TCRdb's copy has only in-frame clones and leaves some out. The sample contains roughly 110,000 clones, around 71% of which appear only once. The sample consisted of PBMCs. These receptors were collected from a boy under 18 in good health and CMV-seronegative. The CDR3 runs from the conserved cysteine through the conserved F or W. The D gene is left open where the match is weak. Not all rows give a size; the values are once, few, many and, for expanded clones, a class.

D: -
size: -
V: TRBV29-1
J: TRBJ2-5
DNA: TGCAGCGTTGAATTCTCAGGGGAGACCCAGTACTTC
CDR3: CSVEFSGETQYF

D: TRBD1
size: -
V: TRBV5-1
J: TRBJ1-2
DNA: TGCGCCAGCAGCCCGGGGGGGACAGCAAACTATGGCTACACCTTC
CDR3: CASSPGGTANYGYTF

D: TRBD1
size: -
V: TRBV6-1
J: TRBJ2-1
DNA: TGTGCCAGCAGTGAAACAGGGGGCGAGTCCTACAATGAGCAGTTCTTC
CDR3: CASSETGGESYNEQFF

D: -
size: -
V: TRBV30
J: TRBJ1-6
DNA: TGTGCCTGGACACGGGACGGGGGTTCACCCCTCCACTTT
CDR3: CAWTRDGGSPLHF

D: -
size: -
V: TRBV2
J: TRBJ1-2
DNA: TGTGCCAGCAGTGAGGGAGGGTATGGCTACACCTTC
CDR3: CASSEGGYGYTF

D: -
size: -
V: TRBV4-1
J: TRBJ2-7
DNA: TGCGCCAGCAGCCAATCGCGTAGCGAGACCTACGAGCAGTACTTC
CDR3: CASSQSRSETYEQYF

D: TRBD2
size: -
V: TRBV5-1
J: TRBJ2-3
DNA: TGCGCCAGCAGCTTGTCTAGCGGGGGCACAGATACGCAGTATTTT
CDR3: CASSLSSGGTDTQYF

D: TRBD2
size: -
V: TRBV6-5
J: TRBJ2-2
DNA: TGTGCCAGCAGGGGGACTAGCGGGATTGGGGAGCTGTTTTTT
CDR3: CASRGTSGIGELFF

D: TRBD1
size: -
V: TRBV2
J: TRBJ2-7
DNA: TGTGCCAGCAGTCAGACAGGGATCGAGCAGTACTTC
CDR3: CASSQTGIEQYF

D: TRBD2
size: -
V: TRBV5-1
J: TRBJ2-2
DNA: TGCGCCAGCAGCTCCCGTTCGAGCGGGGGGAACACCGGGGAGCTGTTTTTT
CDR3: CASSSRSSGGNTGELFF

D: TRBD1
size: -
V: TRBV27
J: TRBJ2-7
DNA: TGTGCCAGCAGAGCTACAGGGGGCTTGTCCTACGAGCAGTACTTC
CDR3: CASRATGGLSYEQYF

D: -
size: -
V: TRBV19
J: TRBJ1-2
DNA: TGTGCCAGTAGTCCCAAGCTCGGCTACACCTTC
CDR3: CASSPKLGYTF

D: -
size: -
V: TRBV6-1
J: TRBJ1-1
DNA: TGTGCCAGCATCGGGGGGCAGGGGCGAACTTTCTTT
CDR3: CASIGGQGRTFF

D: -
size: -
V: TRBV5-6
J: TRBJ1-5
DNA: TGTGCCAGCAGCCCCTCTAGGGGGTCGATAAGGATACAGCCCCAGCATTTT
CDR3: CASSPSRGSIRIQPQHF

D: -
size: -
V: TRBV5-1
J: TRBJ2-3
DNA: TGCGCCAGCAGCTTGGGGTCAGGGGGGCGAAATACGCAGTATTTT
CDR3: CASSLGSGGRNTQYF

D: -
size: -
V: TRBV28
J: TRBJ2-1
DNA: TGTGCCAGCGGGGAACAGGCGACTTTCAGATACAATGAGCAGTTCTTC
CDR3: CASGEQATFRYNEQFF

D: TRBD1
size: -
V: TRBV5-6
J: TRBJ1-1
DNA: TGTGCCAGCATAAGGGACAGTAACACTGAAGCTTTCTTT
CDR3: CASIRDSNTEAFF

D: TRBD1
size: -
V: TRBV28
J: TRBJ1-2
DNA: TGTGCCAGCAGCTTCTCGCGCCCAGGGGGCTATGGCTACACCTTC
CDR3: CASSFSRPGGYGYTF

D: TRBD1
size: -
V: TRBV5-1
J: TRBJ2-2
DNA: TGCGCCAGCAGCTTGGGGGGGGACAGGATGAACACCGGGGAGCTGTTTTTT
CDR3: CASSLGGDRMNTGELFF

D: -
size: -
V: TRBV5-1
J: TRBJ2-1
DNA: TGCGCCAGCAGCTTGGCCGGAAGGGGCTCCTACAATGAGCAGTTCTTC
CDR3: CASSLAGRGSYNEQFF

D: -
size: -
V: TRBV10-3
J: TRBJ1-1
DNA: TGTGCCATCAGTGTGGGGACACTGAACACTGAAGCTTTCTTT
CDR3: CAISVGTLNTEAFF

D: -
size: -
V: TRBV2
J: TRBJ1-6
DNA: TGTGCCAGCAGGGACAGTTTCAATTCACCCCTCCACTTT
CDR3: CASRDSFNSPLHF

D: -
size: -
V: TRBV30
J: TRBJ1-5
DNA: TGTGCCTGGAGTGTTTTCTATGGCAATCAGCCCCAGCATTTT
CDR3: CAWSVFYGNQPQHF

D: -
size: -
V: TRBV18
J: TRBJ2-7
DNA: TGTGCCAGCTCACCGACCACTAGCTCCTACGAGCAGTACTTC
CDR3: CASSPTTSSYEQYF

D: TRBD2
size: -
V: TRBV12-5
J: TRBJ2-7
DNA: TGTGCTGTAGCCCGGACTAGCGGGGGAGCCTACGAGCAGTACTTC
CDR3: CAVARTSGGAYEQYF

D: -
size: once
V: TRBV30
J: TRBJ2-5
DNA: TGTGCCTGGAGGGGGGCCCGTATGGAGACCCAGTACTTC
CDR3: CAWRGARMETQYF

D: TRBD1
size: -
V: TRBV30
J: TRBJ2-7
DNA: TGTGCCTGGAGTTGGCAGGGGGAGAAGTACTTC
CDR3: CAWSWQGEKYF